Listed here are 10 T cell receptor beta chains from one sample, sequenced in a study of T cell changes during pregnancy in multiple sclerosis (dated by TCRdb to between 2018 and 2020). Library preparation was by the immunoSEQ multiplex PCR assay. The source is immuneACCESS, and TCRdb retained only in-frame sequences with V and J called. Part of the clones is not carried over; for the studies checked, unresolved V genes explain less than half of this, and the remainder is unexplained. In all, the sample holds tens of thousands of clones, and around 93% of those were seen once. Approximately 2.5% of the sample is in the top ten clones. The sample was peripheral blood, taken in the second trimester of pregnancy. The receptors originated from a female donor with multiple sclerosis, enrolled in a pregnancy study.

The chain employs TRBV5-1 and TRBJ2-7; D is unclear. Germline V gene lookup returns CDR1 SGHRS and CDR2 YFSETQ. This CDR3 region has 15 residues. The V end was cut by 1 base, the J end by 4 bases, with 15 bases between. The CDR3 loop is CASSLFGSLTYEQYF. DNA for the CDR3: TGCGCCAGCAGCTTGTTTGGGTCACTGACTTACGAGCAGTACTTC.

This clone was detected once. V gene TRBV15 combines with J gene TRBJ2-7; D might be TRBD2 (5 bases). The CDR3 extends over 14 amino acids. Trimming removed 0 bases at V and 7 bases at J, with 13 bases between. CDR1 is LNHNV and CDR2 is YYDKDF in the germline V gene (reference sequence). CDR3 sequence reads: CATSRDLLSGEQYF. The CDR3 DNA sequence: TGTGCCACCAGCAGAGACCTTCTTTCGGGGGAGCAGTACTTC. The full variable domain, completed using reference TRBV15 and TRBJ2-7, is DAMVIQNPRYQVTQFGKPVTLSCSQTLNHNVMYWYQQKSSQAPKLLFHYYDKDFNNEADTPDNFQSRRPNTSFCFLDIRSPGLGDTAMYLCATSRDLLSGEQYFGPGTRLTVT.

The V and J genes are TRBV5-6 and TRBJ2-2, with 10 bases fitting TRBD2. Looked up from germline, CDR1 is SGHDT and CDR2 is YYEEEE. CDR3 size: 17 residues. V shed 2 bases, J shed 1 base, and the junction held 5 bases outside the gene matches. CDR3 DNA: TGTGCCAGCAGCTTTTCACTAGCGGGATTGAACACCGGGGAGCTGTTTTTT. It encodes CASSFSLAGLNTGELFF.

This chain uses TRBV10-3 with TRBJ2-1, with TRBD2 matching 10 bases. This CDR3 has 16 amino acids. CDR1 and CDR2 from the germline V gene are ENHRY and SYGVKD. V dropped 0 bases and J dropped 8; count of bases not matched to a gene: 7. CDR3 in amino acids: CAISESLYGTSDEQFF. CDR3 nucleotide sequence: TGTGCCATCAGTGAGTCCTTATACGGGACTAGCGATGAGCAGTTCTTC.

The sample holds one count of this clone. V usage is TRBV7-9 and J usage is TRBJ1-4, with D perhaps TRBD1 (6 bases). V dropped 5 bases and J dropped 2 bases, with 18 bases sitting between them. In germline, CDR1 is SEHNR, CDR2 FQNEAQ (reference sequence). The CDR3 covers 17 residues. The chain's CDR3 is CASSPSTRQATNEKLFF. Written as DNA, the CDR3 is TGTGCCAGCAGCCCTTCCACCCGACAGGCCACTAATGAAAAACTGTTTTTT.

The J gene is TRBJ1-1, the V gene TRBV5-4, with TRBD1 matching over 10 bases. Per the germline V gene, CDR1 is SGHNT and CDR2 is YYREEE (reference sequence). V shed 4 bases, J shed 0 bases, and the junction held 3 bases outside the gene matches. The CDR3 sequence is 15 residues long. In nucleotides, the CDR3 is TGTGCCAGCAGCGGACAGGGGGTTATGAACACTGAAGCTTTCTTT. Its translation: CASSGQGVMNTEAFF.

The chain links TRBV27 to TRBJ2-7, with D unresolved. The CDR3 extends over 12 amino acids. Germline-derived CDR1 and CDR2 are MNHEY and SMNVEV (reference sequence). Between the trimmed V and J ends, which lost 5 bases and 0 bases, there was a span of 5 bases. The CDR3 sequence: CASSPSSYEQYF. In DNA, the CDR3 is TGTGCCAGCAGTCCCTCCTCCTACGAGCAGTACTTC.

CDR3 coding DNA: TGTGCCAGCAGTACAATCACGACAGGGAACACTGAAGCTTTCTTT. Amino acids: CASSTITTGNTEAFF. This chain connects TRBV28 to TRBJ1-1, with D perhaps matching TRBD1 (6 bases). CDR3 length: 15 residues. Per germline, CDR1 MDHEN and CDR2 SYDVKM. Trimming stripped 5 bases from V and 1 base from J, with 14 bases between. Drawing the rest from reference TRBV28 and TRBJ1-1, the complete variable domain is DVKVTQSSRYLVKRTGEKVFLECVQDMDHENMFWYRQDPGLGLRLIYFSYDVKMKEKGDIPEGYSVSREKKERFSLILESASTNQTSMYLCASSTITTGNTEAFFGQGTRLTVV.

V is TRBV2 and J is TRBJ1-2, with 9 bases that match TRBD1. Germline loops: CDR1 SNHLY, CDR2 FYNNEI. CDR3 length: 15 amino acids. J gave up 8 bases and V 4 bases, and 11 bases lay outside the gene matches. The chain's CDR3 is CASSAPDRGSFGYTF. The DNA of the CDR3 is TGTGCCAGCAGTGCCCCGGACAGGGGTTCATTCGGCTACACCTTC.

The rearrangement links TRBV30 to TRBJ2-1; possibly TRBD2 for D (6 bases). Trimming cost V 3 bases and J 6 bases, with 15 bases left between them. The CDR3 has 14 amino acids. Germline CDR1 is GTSNPN and CDR2 is SVGIG (reference sequence). The CDR3 nucleotides read TGTGCCTGGAGCACGGGACTGTACCTCAATGAGCAGTTCTTC. It is translated as CAWSTGLYLNEQFF.